The entry below gives a single TCR beta chain sequence along with its context. The antigen is undetermined. These data are taken from a study of T cells in Graves' hyperthyroidism and ophthalmopathy. TCR beta CDR3 region amplification was performed from RNA transcripts. HTBI primers drove first-round RT-PCR of the TCR CDR3. Using its own MiXCR run on the multiplex PCR reads, TCRdb lists one record per CDR3 protein. The table records around 350,000 distinct CDR3 sequences, less than 15% of them present only once. Findings of the study overall: Most clonotypes expanded in thyroid above 0.001 were likewise present in blood. Stable hyperthyroidism was separated from ophthalmopathy by a model based on 13 V-J features.

The study defined stable Graves' hyperthyroidism as no ophthalmopathy progression within 18 months. Specimen: blood. The TCR comes from a woman between 18 and 29 years old with Graves' hyperthyroidism.

CDR3 DNA: TGTGCCAGCAGTTACACGATCGAGACTGAAGCTTTCTTT. It yields the protein CASSYTIETEAFF. The V call is TRBV6-2 or TRBV6-3, the J call TRBJ1-1; D remains ambiguous. V dropped 2 bases and J dropped 5 bases, with 9 bases sitting between them. The CDR3 has 13 amino acids. The germline CDR1 and CDR2 sequences are MNHEY and SVGEGT.